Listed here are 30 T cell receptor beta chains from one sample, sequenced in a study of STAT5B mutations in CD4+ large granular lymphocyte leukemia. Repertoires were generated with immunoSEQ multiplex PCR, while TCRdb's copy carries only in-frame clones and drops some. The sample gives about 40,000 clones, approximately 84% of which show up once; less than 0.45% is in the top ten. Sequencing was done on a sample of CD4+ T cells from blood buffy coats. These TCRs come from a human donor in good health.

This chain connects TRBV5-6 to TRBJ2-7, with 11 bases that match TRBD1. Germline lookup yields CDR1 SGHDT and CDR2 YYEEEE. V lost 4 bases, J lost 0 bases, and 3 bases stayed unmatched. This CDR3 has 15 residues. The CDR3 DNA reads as TGTGCCAGCAGCATGGACAGGGGGCTCTCCTACGAGCAGTACTTC. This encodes CASSMDRGLSYEQYF.

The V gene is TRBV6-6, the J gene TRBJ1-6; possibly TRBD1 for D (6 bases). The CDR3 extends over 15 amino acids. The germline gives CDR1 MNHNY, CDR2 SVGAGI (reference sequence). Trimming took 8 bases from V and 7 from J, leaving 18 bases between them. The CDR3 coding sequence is TGTGCCAGCGGCCAAGGGGGAGTACCAAATTCACCCCTCCACTTT. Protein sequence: CASGQGGVPNSPLHF.

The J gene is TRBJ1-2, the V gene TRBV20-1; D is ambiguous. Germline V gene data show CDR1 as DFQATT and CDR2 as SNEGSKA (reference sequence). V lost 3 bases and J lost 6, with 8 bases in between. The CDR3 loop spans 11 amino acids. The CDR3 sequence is CSASRRDGYTF. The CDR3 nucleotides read TGCAGTGCTAGCCGCAGAGATGGCTACACCTTC.

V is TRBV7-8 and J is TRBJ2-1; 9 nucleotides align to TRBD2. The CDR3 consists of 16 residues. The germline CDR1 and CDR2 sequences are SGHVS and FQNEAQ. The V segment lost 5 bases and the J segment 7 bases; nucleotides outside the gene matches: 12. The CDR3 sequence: CASSRYQAGGNNEQFF. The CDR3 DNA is TGTGCCAGCAGCCGTTACCAAGCGGGAGGAAATAATGAGCAGTTCTTC.

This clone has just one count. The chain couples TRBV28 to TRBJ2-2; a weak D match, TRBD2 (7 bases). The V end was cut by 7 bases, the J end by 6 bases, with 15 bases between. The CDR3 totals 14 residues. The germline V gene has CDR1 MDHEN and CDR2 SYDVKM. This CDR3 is CASTLGGGAGELFF. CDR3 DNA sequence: TGTGCCAGCACCCTTGGAGGGGGGGCCGGGGAGCTGTTTTTT.

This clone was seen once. CDR3 DNA: TGTGCCAGCTCACGCGCGCCGGACACTGAAGCTTTCTTT. Encoded protein: CASSRAPDTEAFF. The gene calls are TRBV18 and TRBJ1-1; no clear D gene. V was cut by 4 bases and J by 3 bases, with 9 bases left in between. Germline lookup yields CDR1 KGHSH and CDR2 LQKENI. CDR3 length: 13 amino acids.

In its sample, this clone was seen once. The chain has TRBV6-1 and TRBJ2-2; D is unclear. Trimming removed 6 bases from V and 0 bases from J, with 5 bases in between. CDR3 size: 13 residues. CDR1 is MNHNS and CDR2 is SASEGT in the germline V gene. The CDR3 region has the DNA TGTGCCAGCAGGGCCACGAACACCGGGGAGCTGTTTTTT. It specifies CASRATNTGELFF.

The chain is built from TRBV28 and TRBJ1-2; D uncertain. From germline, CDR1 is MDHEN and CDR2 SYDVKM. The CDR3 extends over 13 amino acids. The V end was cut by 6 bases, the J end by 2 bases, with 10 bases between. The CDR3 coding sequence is TGTGCCAGCAGCCTCCAGAGGAACTATGGCTACACCTTC. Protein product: CASSLQRNYGYTF.

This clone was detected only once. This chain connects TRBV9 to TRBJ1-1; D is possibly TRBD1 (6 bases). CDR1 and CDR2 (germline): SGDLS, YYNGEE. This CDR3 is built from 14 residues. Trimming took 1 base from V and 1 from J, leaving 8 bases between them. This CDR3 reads CASSVMDRNTEAFF. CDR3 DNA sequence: TGTGCCAGCAGCGTAATGGACAGGAACACTGAAGCTTTCTTT.

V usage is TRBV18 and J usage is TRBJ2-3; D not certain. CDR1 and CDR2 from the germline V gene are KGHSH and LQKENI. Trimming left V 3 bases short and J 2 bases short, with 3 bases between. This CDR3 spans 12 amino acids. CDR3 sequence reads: CASSPNTDTQYF. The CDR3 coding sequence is TGTGCCAGCTCACCTAACACAGATACGCAGTATTTT. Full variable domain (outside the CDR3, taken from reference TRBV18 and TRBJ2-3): NAGVMQNPRHLVRRRGQEARLRCSPMKGHSHVYWYRQLPEEGLKFMVYLQKENIIDESGMPKERFSAEFPKEGPSILRIQQVVRGDSAAYFCASSPNTDTQYFGPGTRLTVL.

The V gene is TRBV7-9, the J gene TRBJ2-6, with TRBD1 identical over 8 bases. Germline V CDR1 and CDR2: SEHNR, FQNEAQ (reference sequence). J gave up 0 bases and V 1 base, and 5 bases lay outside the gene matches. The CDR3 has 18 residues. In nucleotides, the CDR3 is TGTGCCAGCAGCTTAGGACAGGGGATAAACTCTGGGGCCAACGTCCTGACTTTC. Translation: CASSLGQGINSGANVLTF.

The CDR3 region is CASSLNGQYSNQPQHF. The CDR3 DNA reads as TGCGCCAGCAGCCTGAATGGACAGTATAGCAATCAGCCCCAGCATTTT. The chain is built from TRBV5-1 and TRBJ1-5; tentative D call: TRBD1 (6 bases). This CDR3 region has 16 residues. V was cut by 4 bases and J by 0 bases, with 14 bases left in between. CDR1 SGHRS and CDR2 YFSETQ come from the germline V gene.

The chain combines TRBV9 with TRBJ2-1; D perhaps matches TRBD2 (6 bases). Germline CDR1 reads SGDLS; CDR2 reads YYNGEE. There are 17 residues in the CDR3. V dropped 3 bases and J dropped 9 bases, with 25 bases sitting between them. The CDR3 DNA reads TGTGCCAGCAGCGCCCGCCTAGGAGCGGGTGATGGGGTTGAGCAGTTCTTC. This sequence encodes CASSARLGAGDGVEQFF.

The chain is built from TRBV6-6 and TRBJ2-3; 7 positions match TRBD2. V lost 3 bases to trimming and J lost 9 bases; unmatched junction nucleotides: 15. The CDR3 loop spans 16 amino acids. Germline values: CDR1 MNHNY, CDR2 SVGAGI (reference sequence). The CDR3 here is CASSYSGRASRSTQYF. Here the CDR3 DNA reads TGTGCCAGCAGTTATAGTGGGAGGGCCTCGAGGAGCACGCAGTATTTT.

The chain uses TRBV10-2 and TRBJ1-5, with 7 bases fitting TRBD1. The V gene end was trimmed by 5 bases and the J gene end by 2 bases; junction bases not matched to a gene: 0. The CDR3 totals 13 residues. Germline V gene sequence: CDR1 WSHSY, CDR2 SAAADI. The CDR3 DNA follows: TGCGCCAGCAGTACAGGGGGCAATCAGCCCCAGCATTTT. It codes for CASSTGGNQPQHF.

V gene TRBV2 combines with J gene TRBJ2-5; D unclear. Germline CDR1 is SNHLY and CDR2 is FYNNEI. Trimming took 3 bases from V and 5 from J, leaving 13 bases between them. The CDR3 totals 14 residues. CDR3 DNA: TGTGCCAGCAGTGATATGGGCTTTCCGGAGACCCAGTACTTC. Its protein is CASSDMGFPETQYF.

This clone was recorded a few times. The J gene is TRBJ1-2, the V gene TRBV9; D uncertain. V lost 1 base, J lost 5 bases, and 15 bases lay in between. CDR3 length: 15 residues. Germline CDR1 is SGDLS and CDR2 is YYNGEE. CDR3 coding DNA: TGTGCCAGCAGCGTAAGGTCCAGTGTGGGGTATGGCTACACCTTC. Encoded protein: CASSVRSSVGYGYTF. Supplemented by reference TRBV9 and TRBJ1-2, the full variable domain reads DSGVTQTPKHLITATGQRVTLRCSPRSGDLSVYWYQQSLDQGLQFLIQYYNGEERAKGNILERFSAQQFPDLHSELNLSSLELGDSALYFCASSVRSSVGYGYTFGSGTRLTVV.

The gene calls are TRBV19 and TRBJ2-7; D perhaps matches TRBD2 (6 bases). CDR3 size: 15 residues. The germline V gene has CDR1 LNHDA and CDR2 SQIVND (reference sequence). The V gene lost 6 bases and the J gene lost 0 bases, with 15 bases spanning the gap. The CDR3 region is CASRSSGPPSYEQYF. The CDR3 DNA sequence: TGTGCCAGTAGAAGTAGCGGACCACCCTCCTACGAGCAGTACTTC. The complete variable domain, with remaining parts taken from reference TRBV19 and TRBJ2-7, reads DGGITQSPKYLFRKEGQNVTLSCEQNLNHDAMYWYRQDPGQGLRLIYYSQIVNDFQKGDIAEGYSVSREKKESFPLTVTSAQKNPTAFYLCASRSSGPPSYEQYFGPGTRLTVT.

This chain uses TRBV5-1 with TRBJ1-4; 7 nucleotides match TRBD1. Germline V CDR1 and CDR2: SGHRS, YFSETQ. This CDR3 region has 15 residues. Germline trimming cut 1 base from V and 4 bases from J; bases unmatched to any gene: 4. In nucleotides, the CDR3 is TGCGCCAGCAGCTTGACAGGGGTTAATAATGAAAAACTGTTTTTT. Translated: CASSLTGVNNEKLFF.

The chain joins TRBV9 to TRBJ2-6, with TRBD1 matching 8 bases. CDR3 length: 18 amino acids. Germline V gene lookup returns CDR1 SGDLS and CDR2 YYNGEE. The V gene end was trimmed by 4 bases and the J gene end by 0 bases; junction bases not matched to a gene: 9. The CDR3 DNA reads TGTGCCAGCAGCTTGCCGAGGACAGGGCTCTCTGGGGCCAACGTCCTGACTTTC. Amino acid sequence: CASSLPRTGLSGANVLTF.

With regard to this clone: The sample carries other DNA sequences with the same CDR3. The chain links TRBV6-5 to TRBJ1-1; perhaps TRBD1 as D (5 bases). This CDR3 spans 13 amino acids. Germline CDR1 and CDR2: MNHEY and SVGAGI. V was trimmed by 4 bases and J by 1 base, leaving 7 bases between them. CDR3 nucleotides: TGTGCCAGCAGTTCGCAGGGGAACACTGAAGCTTTCTTT. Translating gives CASSSQGNTEAFF.

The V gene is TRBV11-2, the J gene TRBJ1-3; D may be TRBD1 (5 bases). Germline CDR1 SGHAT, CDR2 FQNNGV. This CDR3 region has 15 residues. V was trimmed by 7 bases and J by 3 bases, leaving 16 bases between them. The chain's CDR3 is CASNSDGHRGNTIYF. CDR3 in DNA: TGTGCCAGCAACTCGGATGGACATCGTGGAAACACCATATATTTT.

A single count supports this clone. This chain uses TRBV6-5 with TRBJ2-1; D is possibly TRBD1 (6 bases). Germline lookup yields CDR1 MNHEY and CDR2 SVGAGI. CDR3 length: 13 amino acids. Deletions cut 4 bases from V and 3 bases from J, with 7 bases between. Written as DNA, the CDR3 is TGTGCCAGCAGTTCAGGGGTCTACAATGAGCAGTTCTTC. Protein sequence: CASSSGVYNEQFF.

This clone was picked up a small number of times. Written as DNA, the CDR3 is TGTGCCAGTACCCCTTCCGGGACCTATAATTCACCCCTCCACTTT. Its translation: CASTPSGTYNSPLHF. The chain is built from TRBV19 and TRBJ1-6; no reliable D call. Looked up from germline, CDR1 is LNHDA and CDR2 is SQIVND (reference sequence). The V end lost 7 bases, the J end lost 2 bases, and 12 bases lay between the germline ends. The CDR3 is made up of 15 amino acids.

The CDR3 DNA follows: TGTGCCAGCAGTTCTGCAGGTGTCGCAGGGGACTATGGCTACACCTTC. It encodes CASSSAGVAGDYGYTF. The chain uses TRBV28 and TRBJ1-2; a possible D gene is TRBD1 (6 bases). The CDR3 extends over 16 amino acids. The ends were cut back, 4 bases at V and 3 bases at J, with 18 bases in the middle. Germline V lookup: CDR1 MDHEN, CDR2 SYDVKM.

CDR3 in DNA: TGTGCCAGCAGTTACTCGACGAGGAACACACTCTCCTACAATGAGCAGTTCTTC. It is translated as CASSYSTRNTLSYNEQFF. The chain couples TRBV6-7 to TRBJ2-1; D is unresolved. Being an ORF, TRBV6-7 has a function that is uncertain. Trimming removed 0 bases from V and 0 bases from J, with 15 bases in between. The CDR3 has 18 residues.

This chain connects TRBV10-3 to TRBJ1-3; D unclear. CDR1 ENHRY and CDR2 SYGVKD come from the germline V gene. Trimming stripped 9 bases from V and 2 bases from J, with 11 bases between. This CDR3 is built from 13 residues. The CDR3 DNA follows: TGTGCCATAACAGCGGGCGCTGGAAACACCATATATTTT. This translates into CAITAGAGNTIYF.

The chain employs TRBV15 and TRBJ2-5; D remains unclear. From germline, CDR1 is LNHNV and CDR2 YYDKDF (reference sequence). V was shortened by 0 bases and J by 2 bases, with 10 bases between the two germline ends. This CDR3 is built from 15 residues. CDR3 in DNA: TGTGCCACCAGCAGAGATTTGGCACAACAAGAGACCCAGTACTTC. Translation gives CATSRDLAQQETQYF.

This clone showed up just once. CDR3 DNA: TGTGCCAGCAGCGTAGTAGGGTCTGGAAACACCATATATTTT. Translating gives CASSVVGSGNTIYF. The chain links TRBV9 to TRBJ1-3; no firm D call. Germline-derived CDR1 and CDR2 are SGDLS and YYNGEE. This CDR3 comprises 14 residues. Trimming removed 0 bases from V and 1 base from J, with 5 bases in between.

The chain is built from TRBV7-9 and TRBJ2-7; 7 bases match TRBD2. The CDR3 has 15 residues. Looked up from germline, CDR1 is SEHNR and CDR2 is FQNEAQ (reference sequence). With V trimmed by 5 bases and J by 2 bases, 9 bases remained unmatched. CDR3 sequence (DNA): TGTGCCAGCAGCGGAATATCAGCGGGGACCTACGAGCAGTACTTC. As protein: CASSGISAGTYEQYF.